This paragraph covers one T cell receptor beta chain sequence. What it binds is unknown. This sample was taken from a study of cytotoxic CD8 clonotypes in ibrutinib-treated CLL. Background on the study: Response sampling took place at median 12 months of treatment, range 6 to 36. Study-level points and caveats: Sampling times differed between sustained-remission and progressing patients.

Genomic DNA in a quantity of about 2.1 micrograms was derived from cryopreserved PBMCs for TCR beta libraries. Germline V gene sequence: CDR1 SEHNR, CDR2 FQNEAQ (reference sequence). The CDR3 spans 16 residues. Germline trimming cut 1 base from V and 5 bases from J; bases unmatched to any gene: 8. Assay used: immunoSEQ multiplex PCR; TCRdb lists only in-frame clones, some missing. The table records around 310,000 clones, about 80% of them present only once. The specimen comprised PBMCs, sampled before ibrutinib treatment. The TCR was taken from a human donor with chronic lymphocytic leukemia. This rearrangement joins TRBV7-9 to TRBJ2-5; the match to TRBD1 covers 9 bases. The CDR3 is CASSLVWTGEIETQYF. DNA of the CDR3: TGTGCCAGCAGCTTAGTATGGACAGGGGAGATTGAGACCCAGTACTTC.